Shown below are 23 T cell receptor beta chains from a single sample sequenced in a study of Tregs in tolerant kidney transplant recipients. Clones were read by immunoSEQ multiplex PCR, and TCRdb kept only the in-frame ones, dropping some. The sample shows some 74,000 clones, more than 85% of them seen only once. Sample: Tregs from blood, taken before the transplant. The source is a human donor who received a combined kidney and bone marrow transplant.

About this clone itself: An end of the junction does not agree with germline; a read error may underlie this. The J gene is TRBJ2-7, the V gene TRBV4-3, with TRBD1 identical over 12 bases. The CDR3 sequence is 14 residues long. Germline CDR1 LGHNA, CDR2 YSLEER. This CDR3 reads CASSQDGGTGGLHF. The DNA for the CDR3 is TGCGCCAGCAGCCAAGATGGGGGGACAGGGGGCCTCCACTTC.

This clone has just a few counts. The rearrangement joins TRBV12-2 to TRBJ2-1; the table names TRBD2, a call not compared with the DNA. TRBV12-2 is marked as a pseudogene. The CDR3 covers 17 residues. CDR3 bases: TGTGCAAGTCGCTCCGGGACTGATTTTAGCTCCTACAATGAGCAGTTCTTC. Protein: CASRSGTDFSSYNEQFF.

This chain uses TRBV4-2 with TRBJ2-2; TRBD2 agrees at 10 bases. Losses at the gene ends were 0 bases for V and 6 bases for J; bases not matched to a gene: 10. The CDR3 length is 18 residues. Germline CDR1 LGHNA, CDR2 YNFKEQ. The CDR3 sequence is CASSQDQAGGPGAGELFF. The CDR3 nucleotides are TGTGCCAGCAGCCAAGATCAAGCGGGAGGGCCAGGAGCCGGGGAGCTGTTTTTT.

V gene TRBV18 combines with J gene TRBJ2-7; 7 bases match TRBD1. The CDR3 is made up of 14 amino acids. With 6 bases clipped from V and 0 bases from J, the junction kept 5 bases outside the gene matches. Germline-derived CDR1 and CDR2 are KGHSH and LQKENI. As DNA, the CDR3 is TGTGCCAGCTCCCCCGGGACAGACTCCTACGAGCAGTACTTC. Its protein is CASSPGTDSYEQYF.

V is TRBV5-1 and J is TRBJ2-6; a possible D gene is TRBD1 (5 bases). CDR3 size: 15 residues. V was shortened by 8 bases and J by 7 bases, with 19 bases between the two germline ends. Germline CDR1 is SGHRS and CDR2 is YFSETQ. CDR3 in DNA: TGCGCCAGTCGACCCCAGGGTGGTGGAGCCAACGTCCTGACTTTC. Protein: CASRPQGGGANVLTF.

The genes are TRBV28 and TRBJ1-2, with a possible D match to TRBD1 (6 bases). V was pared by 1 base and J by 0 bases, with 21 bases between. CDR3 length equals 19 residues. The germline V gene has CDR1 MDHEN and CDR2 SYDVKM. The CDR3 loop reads CASSLFPDRSSSPNYGYTF. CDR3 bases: TGTGCCAGCAGTTTATTTCCCGACAGGTCGAGTTCCCCTAACTATGGCTACACCTTC.

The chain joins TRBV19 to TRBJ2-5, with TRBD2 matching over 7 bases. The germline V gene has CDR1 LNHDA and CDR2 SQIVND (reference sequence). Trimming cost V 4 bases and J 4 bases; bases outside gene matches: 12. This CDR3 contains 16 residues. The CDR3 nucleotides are TGTGCCAGTAGTAATGGCGGGAGAGGGTGGGGAGAGACCCAGTACTTC. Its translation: CASSNGGRGWGETQYF.

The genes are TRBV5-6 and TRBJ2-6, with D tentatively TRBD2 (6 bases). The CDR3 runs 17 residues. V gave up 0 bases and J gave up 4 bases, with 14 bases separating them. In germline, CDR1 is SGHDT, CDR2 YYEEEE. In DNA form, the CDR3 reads TGTGCCAGCAGCTTGGGCGGAGGGGTCGCAGGGGCCAACGTCCTGACTTTC. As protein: CASSLGGGVAGANVLTF.

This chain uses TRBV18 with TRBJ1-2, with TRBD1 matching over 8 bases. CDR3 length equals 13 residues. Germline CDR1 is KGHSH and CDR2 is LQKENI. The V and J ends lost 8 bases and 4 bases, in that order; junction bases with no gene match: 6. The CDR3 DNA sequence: TGTGCCAGCACGAGAGGACAGGGCTATGGCTACACCTTC. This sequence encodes CASTRGQGYGYTF.

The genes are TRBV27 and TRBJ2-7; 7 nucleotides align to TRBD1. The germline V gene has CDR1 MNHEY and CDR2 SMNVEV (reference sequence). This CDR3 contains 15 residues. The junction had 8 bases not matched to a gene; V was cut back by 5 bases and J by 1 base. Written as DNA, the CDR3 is TGTGCCAGCAGTCATGACAGGGACCGATCCTACGAGCAGTACTTC. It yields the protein CASSHDRDRSYEQYF.

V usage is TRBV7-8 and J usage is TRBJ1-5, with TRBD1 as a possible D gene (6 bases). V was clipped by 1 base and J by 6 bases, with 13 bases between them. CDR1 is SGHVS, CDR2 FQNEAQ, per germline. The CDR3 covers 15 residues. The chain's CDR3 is CASSLVPGAFQPQHF. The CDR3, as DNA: TGTGCCAGCAGCTTAGTACCGGGGGCCTTTCAGCCCCAGCATTTT.

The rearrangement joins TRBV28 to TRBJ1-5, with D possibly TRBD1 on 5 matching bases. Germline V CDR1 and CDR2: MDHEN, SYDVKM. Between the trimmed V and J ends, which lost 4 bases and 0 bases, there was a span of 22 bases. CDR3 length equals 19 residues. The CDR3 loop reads CASSSPRQLVAYSNQPQHF. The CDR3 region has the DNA TGTGCCAGCAGTTCTCCCCGACAGCTCGTAGCATATAGCAATCAGCCCCAGCATTTT.

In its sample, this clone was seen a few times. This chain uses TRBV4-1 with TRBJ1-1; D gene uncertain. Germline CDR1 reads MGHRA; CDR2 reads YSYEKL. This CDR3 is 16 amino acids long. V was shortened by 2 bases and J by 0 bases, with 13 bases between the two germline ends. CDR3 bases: TGCGCCAGCAGCCAATTAGGAGGCGGATTGAACACTGAAGCTTTCTTT. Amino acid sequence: CASSQLGGGLNTEAFF.

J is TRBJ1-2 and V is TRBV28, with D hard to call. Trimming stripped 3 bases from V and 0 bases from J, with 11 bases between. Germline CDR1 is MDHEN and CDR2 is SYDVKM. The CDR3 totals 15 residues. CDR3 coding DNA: TGTGCCAGCAGTTTCTCGACACATTCTAACTATGGCTACACCTTC. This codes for CASSFSTHSNYGYTF.

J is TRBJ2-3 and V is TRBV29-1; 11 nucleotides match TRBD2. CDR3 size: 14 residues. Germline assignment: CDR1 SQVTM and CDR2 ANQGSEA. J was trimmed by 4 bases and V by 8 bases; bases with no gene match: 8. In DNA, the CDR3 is TGCAGCTTCAGACTAGCGGGAAGGGCAGATACGCAGTATTTT. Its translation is CSFRLAGRADTQYF.

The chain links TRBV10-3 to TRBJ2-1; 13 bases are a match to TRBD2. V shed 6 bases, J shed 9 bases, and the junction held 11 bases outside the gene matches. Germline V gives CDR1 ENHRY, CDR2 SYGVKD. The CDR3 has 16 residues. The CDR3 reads CAISTGTSGIESEQFF. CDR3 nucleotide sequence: TGTGCCATCAGCACCGGGACTAGCGGGATAGAGAGTGAGCAGTTCTTC.

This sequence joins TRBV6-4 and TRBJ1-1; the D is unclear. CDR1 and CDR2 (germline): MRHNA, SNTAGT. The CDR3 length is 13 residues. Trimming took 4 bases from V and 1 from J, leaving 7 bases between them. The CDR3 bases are TGTGCCAGCAGTGTTCGGAGGAACACTGAAGCTTTCTTT. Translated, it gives CASSVRRNTEAFF.

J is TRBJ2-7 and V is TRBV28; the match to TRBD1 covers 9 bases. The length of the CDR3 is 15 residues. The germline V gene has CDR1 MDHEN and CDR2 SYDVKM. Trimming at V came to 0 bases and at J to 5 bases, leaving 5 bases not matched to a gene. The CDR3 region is CASSLWGQGANEQYF. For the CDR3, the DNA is TGTGCCAGCAGTTTATGGGGACAGGGTGCAAACGAGCAGTACTTC.

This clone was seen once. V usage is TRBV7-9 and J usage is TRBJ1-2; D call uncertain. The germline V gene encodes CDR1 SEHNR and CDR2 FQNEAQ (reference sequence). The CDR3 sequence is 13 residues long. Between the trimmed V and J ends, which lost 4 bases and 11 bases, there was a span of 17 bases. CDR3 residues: CASSSRPVLEYTF. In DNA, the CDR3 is TGTGCCAGCAGCTCCCGTCCCGTCCTGGAATACACCTTC.

CDR3 sequence (DNA): TGTGCCTGGAGTGGATTCGGTTACGAGCAGTACTTC. Encoded protein: CAWSGFGYEQYF. The V gene is TRBV30, the J gene TRBJ2-7; D is uncertain. This CDR3 is built from 12 residues. V lost 1 base and J 4 bases, leaving 8 bases between the germline ends. Germline-derived CDR1 and CDR2 are GTSNPN and SVGIG (reference sequence).

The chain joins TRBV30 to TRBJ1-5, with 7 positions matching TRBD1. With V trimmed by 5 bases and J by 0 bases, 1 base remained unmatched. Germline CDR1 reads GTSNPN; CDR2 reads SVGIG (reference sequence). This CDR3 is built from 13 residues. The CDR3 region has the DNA TGTGCCTGGGGGGACAGTAGCAATCAGCCCCAGCATTTT. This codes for CAWGDSSNQPQHF.

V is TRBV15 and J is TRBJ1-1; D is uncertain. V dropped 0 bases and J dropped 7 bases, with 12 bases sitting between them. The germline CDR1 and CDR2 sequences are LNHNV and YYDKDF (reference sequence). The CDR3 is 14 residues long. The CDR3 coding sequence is TGTGCCACCAGCAGAGAAGGGCTGACGGGTGAAGCTTTCTTT. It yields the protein CATSREGLTGEAFF. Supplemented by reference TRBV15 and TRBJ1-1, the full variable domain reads DAMVIQNPRYQVTQFGKPVTLSCSQTLNHNVMYWYQQKSSQAPKLLFHYYDKDFNNEADTPDNFQSRRPNTSFCFLDIRSPGLGDTAMYLCATSREGLTGEAFFGQGTRLTVV.

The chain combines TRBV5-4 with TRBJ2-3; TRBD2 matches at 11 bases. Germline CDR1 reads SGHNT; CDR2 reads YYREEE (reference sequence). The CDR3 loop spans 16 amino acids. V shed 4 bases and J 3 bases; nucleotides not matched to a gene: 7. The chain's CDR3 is CASSAVAGGRTDTQYF. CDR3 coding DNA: TGTGCCAGCAGCGCGGTAGCGGGAGGGCGGACAGATACGCAGTATTTT.